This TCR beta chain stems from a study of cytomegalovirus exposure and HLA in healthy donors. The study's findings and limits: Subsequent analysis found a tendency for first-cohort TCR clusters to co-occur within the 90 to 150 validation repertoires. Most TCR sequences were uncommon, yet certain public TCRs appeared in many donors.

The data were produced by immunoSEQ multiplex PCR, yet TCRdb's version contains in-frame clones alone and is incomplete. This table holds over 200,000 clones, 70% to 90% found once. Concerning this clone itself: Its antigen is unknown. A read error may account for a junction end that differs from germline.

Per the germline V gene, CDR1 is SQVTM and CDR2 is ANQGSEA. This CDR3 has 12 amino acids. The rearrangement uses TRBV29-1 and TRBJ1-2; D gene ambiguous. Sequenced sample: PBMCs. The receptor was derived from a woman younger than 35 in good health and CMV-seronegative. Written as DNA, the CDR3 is TGTAGCATCCAGGAGAGCGACTATGGCTACACCTTC. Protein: CSIQESDYGYTF.